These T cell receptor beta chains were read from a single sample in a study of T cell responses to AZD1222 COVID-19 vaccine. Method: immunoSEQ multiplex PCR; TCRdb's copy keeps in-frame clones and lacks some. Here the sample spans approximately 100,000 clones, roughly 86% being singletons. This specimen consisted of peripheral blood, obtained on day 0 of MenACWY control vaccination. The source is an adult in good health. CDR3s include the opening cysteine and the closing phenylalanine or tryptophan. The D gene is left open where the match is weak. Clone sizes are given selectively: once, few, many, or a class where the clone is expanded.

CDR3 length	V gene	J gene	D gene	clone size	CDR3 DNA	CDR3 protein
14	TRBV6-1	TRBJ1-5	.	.	TGTGCCAGCAGTGATTGGGGGGCGTCTCAGCCCCAGCATTTT	CASSDWGASQPQHF
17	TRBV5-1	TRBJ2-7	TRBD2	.	TGCGCCAGCAGCTTGGCGTCTGGGACTAGCGGGACCTACGAGCAGTACTTC	CASSLASGTSGTYEQYF
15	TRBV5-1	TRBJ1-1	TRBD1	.	TGCGCCAGCAACCTGAGGGGGACAGGGGATACTGAAGCTTTCTTT	CASNLRGTGDTEAFF
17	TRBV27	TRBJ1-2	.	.	TGTGCCAGCAGTTTAGACGCCGGGACACCCAGTAACTATGGCTACACCTTC	CASSLDAGTPSNYGYTF
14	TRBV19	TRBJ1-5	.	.	TGTGCCAGTAGTAGAAACAGGGTCCATCAGCCCCAGCATTTT	CASSRNRVHQPQHF
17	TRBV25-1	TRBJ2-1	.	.	TGTGCCAGCAGTGTTAACCGGGAGAGCGGCCCCTACAATGAGCAGTTCTTC	CASSVNRESGPYNEQFF
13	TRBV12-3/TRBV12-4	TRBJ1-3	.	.	TGTGCCAGCACACTAATGGGAATAAACACCATATATTTT	CASTLMGINTIYF
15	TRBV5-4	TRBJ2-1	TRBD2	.	TGTGCCAGCACCCCGGCGGGGGGATCCTACAATGAGCAGTTCTTC	CASTPAGGSYNEQFF
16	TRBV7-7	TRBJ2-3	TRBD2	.	TGTGCCAGCAGCCAAGGGACTAGCGGGGGTACAGATACGCAGTATTTT	CASSQGTSGGTDTQYF
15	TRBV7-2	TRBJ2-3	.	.	TGTGCCAGCAGCTTAGACGGTGGGTACACAGATACGCAGTATTTT	CASSLDGGYTDTQYF
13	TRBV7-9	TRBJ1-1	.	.	TGTGCCAGCAGCTTAGTTGGCGGCCGTGAAGCTTTCTTT	CASSLVGGREAFF
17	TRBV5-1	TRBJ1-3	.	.	TGCGCCAGCAGCTTGGGGTCAGGGTCCATGCTTGGAAACACCATATATTTT	CASSLGSGSMLGNTIYF
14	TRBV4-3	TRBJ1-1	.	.	TGCGCCAGCTGCACCGGGACAAGGGACACTGAAGCTTTCTTT	CASCTGTRDTEAFF
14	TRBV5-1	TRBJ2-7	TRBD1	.	TGCGCCAGCAGCTTGGCGGACAGGGGATACGAGCAGTACTTC	CASSLADRGYEQYF
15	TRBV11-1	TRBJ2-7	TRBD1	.	TGTGCCAGCAGCTTTGACGCCGGGACAGGCCTCGAGCAGTACTTC	CASSFDAGTGLEQYF
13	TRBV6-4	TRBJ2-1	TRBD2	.	TGTGCCAGCAGTGCCCAACTAGCGTCCGAGCAGTTCTTC	CASSAQLASEQFF
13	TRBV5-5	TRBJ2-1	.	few	TGTGCCAGCAGCTTGGCAGCGGCTGGTGAGCAGTTCTTC	CASSLAAAGEQFF
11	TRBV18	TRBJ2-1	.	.	TGTGCCAGCTCACCACTTAATGAGCAGTTCTTC	CASSPLNEQFF
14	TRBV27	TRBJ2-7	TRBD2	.	TGTGCCAGCTCCTTGATGGGAGGGGCGCATGAGCAGTACTTC	CASSLMGGAHEQYF
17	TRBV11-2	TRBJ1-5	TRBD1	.	TGTGCCAGCAGCGGAGGCCCCCGGACAGGGGGTGGACAGCCCCAGCATTTT	CASSGGPRTGGGQPQHF
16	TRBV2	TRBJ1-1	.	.	TGTGCCAGCCTTGCCGTTCCCTCCACAGGGCTCACTGAAGCTTTCTTT	CASLAVPSTGLTEAFF
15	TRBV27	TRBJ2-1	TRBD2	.	TGTGCCAGCAGTTTGGGACTAGCGATATACAATGAGCAGTTCTTC	CASSLGLAIYNEQFF
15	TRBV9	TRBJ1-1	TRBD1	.	TGTGCCAGCAGCGCTCAGGGGGCGTCGGGCACTGAAGCTTTCTTT	CASSAQGASGTEAFF
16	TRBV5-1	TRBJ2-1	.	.	TGCGCCAGTAACTGGGGCCGGGAGCCCCTCTACAATGAGCAGTTCTTC	CASNWGREPLYNEQFF
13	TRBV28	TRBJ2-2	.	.	TGTGCCAGCAGTTTGGTAGGGGTCGGGGAGCTGTTTTTT	CASSLVGVGELFF
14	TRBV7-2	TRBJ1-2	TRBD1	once	TGTGCCAGCACCAGACCGACAGGGTTCTATGGCTACACCTTC	CASTRPTGFYGYTF
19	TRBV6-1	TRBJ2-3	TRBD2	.	TGTGCCAGCAGTGTATCGACCGGGACTAGCGGGAGTAGCACAGATACGCAGTATTTT	CASSVSTGTSGSSTDTQYF
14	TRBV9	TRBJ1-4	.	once	TGTGCCAGCAGCGTTGGGCGAATGAATGAAAAACTGTTTTTT	CASSVGRMNEKLFF
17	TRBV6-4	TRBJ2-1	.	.	TGTGCCAGCAGTGACTCCGCCGGGAGCTTATCCTACAATGAGCAGTTCTTC	CASSDSAGSLSYNEQFF
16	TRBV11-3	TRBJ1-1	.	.	TGTGCCAGCAGCGTCTCGACGGGACGCAGGAACACTGAAGCTTTCTTT	CASSVSTGRRNTEAFF
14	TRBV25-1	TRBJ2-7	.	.	TGTGCCAGCAGCCCCCCTCCAGGGGAGTACGAGCAGTACTTC	CASSPPPGEYEQYF
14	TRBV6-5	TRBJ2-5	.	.	TGTGCCAGCACCTCCCCGTGGGGGACGGAGACCCAGTACTTC	CASTSPWGTETQYF
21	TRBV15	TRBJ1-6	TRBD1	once	TGTGCCACCAGCAGAGATCTCTTTGGGGACAGGGTGACTTTCGGTCGTTCACCCCTCCACTTT	CATSRDLFGDRVTFGRSPLHF
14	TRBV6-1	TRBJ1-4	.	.	TGTGCCAGCAGTGAAGCCTCTGATTCCGCAGCTCCCGCTTTT	CASSEASDSAAPAF
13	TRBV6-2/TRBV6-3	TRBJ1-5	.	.	TGTGCCAGCAGTTATGGGCCCAATCAGCCCCAGCATTTT	CASSYGPNQPQHF
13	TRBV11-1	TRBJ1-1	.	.	TGTGCCAGCAGCCGGGACATCAGCACTGAAGCTTTCTTT	CASSRDISTEAFF
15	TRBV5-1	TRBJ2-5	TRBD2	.	TGCGCCAGCAGCTTGGGTGGGGGACTACAAGAGACCCAGTACTTC	CASSLGGGLQETQYF
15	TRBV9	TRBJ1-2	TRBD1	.	TGTGCCAGCAGCGTAGTCGAGGGGGCGAGCTATGGCTACACCTTC	CASSVVEGASYGYTF
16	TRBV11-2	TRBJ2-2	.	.	TGTGCCAGCAGCCCCCGGGCCTGGCGAGACACCGGGGAGCTGTTTTTT	CASSPRAWRDTGELFF
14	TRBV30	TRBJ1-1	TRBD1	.	TGTGCCTGGTCAACGGGACAGGGTAACACTGAAGCTTTCTTT	CAWSTGQGNTEAFF
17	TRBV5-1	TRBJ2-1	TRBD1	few	TGCGCCAGCAGAACGGACAGGGGGCATTCCAGCTACAATGAGCAGTTCTTC	CASRTDRGHSSYNEQFF
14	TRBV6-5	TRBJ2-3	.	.	TGTGCCAGCAGTAGAGGGGGGGGCACAGATACGCAGTATTTT	CASSRGGGTDTQYF
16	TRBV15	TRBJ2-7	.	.	TGTGCCACCAGCAGAGATAGAGGCAGGGACCCCTACGAGCAGTACTTC	CATSRDRGRDPYEQYF
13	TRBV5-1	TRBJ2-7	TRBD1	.	TGCGCCAGCAGGCCGACAGGGGGGTACGAGCAGTACTTC	CASRPTGGYEQYF
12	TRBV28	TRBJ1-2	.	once	TGTGCCAGCAGTAGCACAGCCTATGGCTACACCTTC	CASSSTAYGYTF
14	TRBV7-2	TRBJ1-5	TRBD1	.	TGTGCCAGCAGCCCACAGGGGAGCAATCAGCCCCAGCATTTT	CASSPQGSNQPQHF